This TCR beta chain was documented in a study of blood T cells in healthy people across ages. Study-level results: Researchers said unsorted PBMCs prevented a conclusive naive versus antigen-experienced comparison. In long-lived donors, naive CD4+ cell counts and diversity exceeded those of aged donors. The fall in TCR beta diversity per million T cells was roughly linear with age.

Germline CDR1 reads LNHNV; CDR2 reads YYDKDF (reference sequence). The ends were cut back, 0 bases at V and 2 bases at J, with 18 bases in the middle. CDR3 length equals 18 residues. On this clonotype: Its antigen is unknown.

With a J-beta primer mix and a sample-barcoded 5' primer, a second PCR ran about 7 to 11 cycles. TCRdb re-called the 5' RACE reads with MiXCR, one entry per CDR3 protein. The sample lists around 2 million distinct CDR3 sequences, around 40% occurring once. They isolated at least 7 million PBMCs from each sample. The chain combines TRBV15 with TRBJ2-3, with D tentatively TRBD2 (6 bases). The receptor comes from a human donor in good health. What was sequenced was blood. The CDR3 is CATSRDIGWGVNTDTQYF. The CDR3, as DNA: TGTGCCACCAGCAGAGATATCGGGTGGGGGGTGAACACAGATACGCAGTATTTT.